The subject of this entry is one T cell receptor beta chain. Its antigen is not known. Germline V gene sequence: CDR1 SGHDN, CDR2 FVKESK. The CDR3 sequence is 20 residues long. Researchers prepared the TRB cDNA libraries using 5' RACE with UMI labels. For each CDR3 protein, TCRdb gives one entry from its re-call of the 5' RACE reads, without DNA. The sample data list over 70,000 distinct CDR3 sequences. The authors gated naive CD8+ T cells as CD45RO-CCR7+CD27+CD95-. This record comes from a study of CXCR3-negative and CXCR3-positive naive CD8 T cells. Whole-study results and caveats: For CXCR3-positive naive cells, TRB CDR3s were more hydrophobic than those of CXCR3-negative naive cells. CXCR3-negative and CXCR3-positive naive cells shared comparable TRBV-TRBJ usage, but memory cells did not. Memory CD8+ T cell repertoires were far less diverse than both naive subsets.

This chain joins TRBV14 and TRBJ2-2; TCRdb indicates TRBD2, and absent DNA this call remains unverified. The sequence derives from a human donor in good health. Some clones in this sample may be carry-over from other donors' samples. Sample: naive CXCR3- CD8+ T cells from blood. Stated subset: CD45RO-CCR7+CD27+CD95- naive CD8+ T cells lacking CXCR3 (TNR3-). Here the CDR3 reads CASSSSAGLAGGYHTGELFF.